The sample holds many counts of the clone carrying this TCR beta chain. The antigen is not known. RNA transcripts were the template for amplifying TCR beta CDR3 regions. In the first-round RT-PCR of the TCR CDR3, the HTBI primer set was used. TCRdb ran MiXCR on the multiplex PCR reads and lists one entry per CDR3 protein. The sample lists 350,000 or so distinct CDR3 sequences; around a sixth were seen once. V was trimmed by 5 bases and J by 5 bases, leaving 22 bases between them. Germline CDR1 is MDHEN and CDR2 is SYDVKM. This CDR3 is built from 16 residues. This record belongs to a study of T cells in Graves' hyperthyroidism and ophthalmopathy. Cells are PBMCs isolated from around 9.4 ml of fresh blood. Whole-study results and caveats: Clonotypes that were expanded in thyroid above 0.001 mostly appeared in blood too.

Sequences were obtained from blood. V usage is TRBV28 and J usage is TRBJ2-7; no reliable D call. The sequence derives from a woman aged 35 to 49 with Graves' ophthalmopathy. The CDR3 DNA is TGTGCCAGCAGTCCTCAGATTATCCCCGCGTCAGACGAGCAGTACTTC. It encodes CASSPQIIPASDEQYF.